This T cell receptor beta chain was captured by sequencing in a study of T cells in Graves' hyperthyroidism and ophthalmopathy. Study-wide findings and caveats: Blood held most thyroid clonotypes expanded above 0.001 frequency. Classification by a 13 V-J model distinguished ophthalmopathy from stable hyperthyroidism.

The patients, who ranged from 18 to 65 in age, presented with newly diagnosed hyperthyroidism lasting under 2 months. Amplification of TCR beta CDR3 regions was performed using RNA transcripts as template. The HTBI primer set was used in a first-round RT-PCR of the TCR CDR3. TCRdb re-derived calls from the multiplex PCR reads in MiXCR, one entry per CDR3 protein. The table shows some 250,000 distinct CDR3 sequences, with roughly 15% occurring only once. The germline gives CDR1 MNHEY, CDR2 SMNVEV (reference sequence). The CDR3 sequence is 15 residues long. With 5 bases clipped from V and 3 bases from J, the junction kept 7 bases outside the gene matches. At least ten counts were recorded for this clonotype. Its target is unknown.

The chain combines TRBV27 with TRBJ2-7; 10 nucleotides match TRBD2. Source material: blood. The sequence was collected from a woman aged 45-65 years with Graves' hyperthyroidism that later progressed to Graves' ophthalmopathy. The CDR3 bases are TGTGCCAGCAGTACGGGACTAGCGAAGGACTACGAGCAGTACTTC. This sequence encodes CASSTGLAKDYEQYF.